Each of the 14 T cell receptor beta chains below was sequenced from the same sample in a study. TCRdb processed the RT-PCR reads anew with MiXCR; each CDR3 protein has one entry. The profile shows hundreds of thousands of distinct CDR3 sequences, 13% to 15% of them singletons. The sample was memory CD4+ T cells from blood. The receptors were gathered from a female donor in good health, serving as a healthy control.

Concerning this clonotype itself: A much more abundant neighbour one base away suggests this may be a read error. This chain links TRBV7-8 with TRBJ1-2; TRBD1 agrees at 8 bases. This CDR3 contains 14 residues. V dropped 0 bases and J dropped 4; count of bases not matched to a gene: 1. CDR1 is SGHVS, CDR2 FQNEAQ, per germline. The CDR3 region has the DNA TGTGCCAGCAGCTTAGCGGGACAGGCCTATGGCTACACCTTC. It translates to CASSLAGQAYGYTF.

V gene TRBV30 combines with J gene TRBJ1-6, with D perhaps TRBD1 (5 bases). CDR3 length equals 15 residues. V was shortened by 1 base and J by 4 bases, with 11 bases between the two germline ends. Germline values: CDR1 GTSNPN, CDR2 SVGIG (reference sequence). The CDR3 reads CAWSGGGRYNSPLHF. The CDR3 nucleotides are TGTGCCTGGAGTGGGGGGGGACGGTATAATTCACCCCTCCACTTT.

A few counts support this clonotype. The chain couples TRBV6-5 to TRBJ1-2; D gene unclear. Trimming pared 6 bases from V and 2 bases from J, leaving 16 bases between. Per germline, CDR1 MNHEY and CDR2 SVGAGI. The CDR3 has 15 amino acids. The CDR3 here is CASRQSPEVNYGYTF. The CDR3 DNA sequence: TGTGCCAGCAGACAGTCCCCAGAAGTAAACTATGGCTACACCTTC.

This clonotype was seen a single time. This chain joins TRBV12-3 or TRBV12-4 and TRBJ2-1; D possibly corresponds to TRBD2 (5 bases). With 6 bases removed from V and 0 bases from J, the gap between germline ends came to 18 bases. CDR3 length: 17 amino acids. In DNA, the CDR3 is TGTGCCAGCAGCCTGAGGGCTATAACAAGCTCCTACAATGAGCAGTTCTTC. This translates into CASSLRAITSSYNEQFF.

Written as DNA, the CDR3 is TGCGCCAGCAGCCAAGCAGGACTAGCGGGAGGGCTCGATACGCAGTATTTT. This encodes CASSQAGLAGGLDTQYF. The rearrangement joins TRBV4-1 to TRBJ2-3; 15 positions match TRBD2. The CDR3 totals 17 residues. Germline V gene lookup returns CDR1 MGHRA and CDR2 YSYEKL. J lost 6 bases, V lost 1 base, and 5 bases had no gene match.

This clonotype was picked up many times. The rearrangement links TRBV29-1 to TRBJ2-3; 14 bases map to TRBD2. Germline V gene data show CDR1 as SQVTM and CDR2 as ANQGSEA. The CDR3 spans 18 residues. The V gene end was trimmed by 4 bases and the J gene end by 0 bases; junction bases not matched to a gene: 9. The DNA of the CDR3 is TGCAGCGTTGCCGGGACTAGCGGGGGAAGTTCTAGCACAGATACGCAGTATTTT. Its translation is CSVAGTSGGSSSTDTQYF.

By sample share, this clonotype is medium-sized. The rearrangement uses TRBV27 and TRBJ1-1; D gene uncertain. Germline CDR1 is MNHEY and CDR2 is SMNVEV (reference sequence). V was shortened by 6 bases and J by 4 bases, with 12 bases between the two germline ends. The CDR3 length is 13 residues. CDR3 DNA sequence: TGTGCCAGCAGCCGCCGGGAGGGCACTGAAGCTTTCTTT. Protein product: CASSRREGTEAFF.

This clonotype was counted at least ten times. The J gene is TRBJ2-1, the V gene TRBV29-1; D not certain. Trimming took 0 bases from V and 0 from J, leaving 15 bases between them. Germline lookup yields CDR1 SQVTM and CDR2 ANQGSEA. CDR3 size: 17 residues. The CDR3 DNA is TGCAGCGTTGAAGATGATCTGGACCCAAGCTCCTACAATGAGCAGTTCTTC. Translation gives CSVEDDLDPSSYNEQFF.

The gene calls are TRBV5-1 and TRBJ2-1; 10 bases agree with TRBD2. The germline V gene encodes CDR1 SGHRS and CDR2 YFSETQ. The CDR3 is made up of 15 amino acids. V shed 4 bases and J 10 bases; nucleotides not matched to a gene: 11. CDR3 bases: TGCGCCAGCAGCCCGTCGGCTAGCGGGAGTGGCGAGCAGTTCTTC. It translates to CASSPSASGSGEQFF.

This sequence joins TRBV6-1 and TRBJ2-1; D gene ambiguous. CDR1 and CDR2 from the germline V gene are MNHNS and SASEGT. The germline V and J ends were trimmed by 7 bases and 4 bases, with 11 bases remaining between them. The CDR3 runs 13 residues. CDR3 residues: CASIGQIYNEQFF. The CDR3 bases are TGTGCCAGCATAGGGCAAATATACAATGAGCAGTTCTTC.

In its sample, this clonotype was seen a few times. The CDR3 nucleotides read TGTGCCAGCAGTTCATCTGCTGGGCGGGGCACAGATACGCAGTATTTT. This codes for CASSSSAGRGTDTQYF. The chain carries TRBV12-3 or TRBV12-4 and TRBJ2-3; D perhaps matches TRBD2 (5 bases). V lost 4 bases and J lost 1, with 15 bases in between. The CDR3 covers 16 residues.

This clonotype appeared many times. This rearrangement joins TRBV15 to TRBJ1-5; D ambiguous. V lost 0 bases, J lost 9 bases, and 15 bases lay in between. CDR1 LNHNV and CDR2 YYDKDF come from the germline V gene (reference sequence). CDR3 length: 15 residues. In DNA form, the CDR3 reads TGTGCCACCAGCAGAGATGTAGAGGGTGGGAGGCCCCAGCATTTT. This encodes CATSRDVEGGRPQHF.

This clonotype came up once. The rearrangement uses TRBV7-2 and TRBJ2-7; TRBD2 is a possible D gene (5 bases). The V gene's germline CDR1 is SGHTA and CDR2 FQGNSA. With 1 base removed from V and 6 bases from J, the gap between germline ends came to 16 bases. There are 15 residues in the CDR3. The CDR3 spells CASSLEVGIRGEQYF. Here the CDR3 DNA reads TGTGCCAGCAGCTTAGAGGTGGGCATCCGGGGCGAGCAGTACTTC.

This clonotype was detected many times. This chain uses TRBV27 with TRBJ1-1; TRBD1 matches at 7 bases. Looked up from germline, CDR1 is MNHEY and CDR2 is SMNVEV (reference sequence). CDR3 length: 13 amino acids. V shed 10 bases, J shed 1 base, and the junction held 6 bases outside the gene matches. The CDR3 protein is CATRQGRNTEAFF. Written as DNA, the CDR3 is TGTGCCACTAGACAGGGTCGGAACACTGAAGCTTTCTTT.